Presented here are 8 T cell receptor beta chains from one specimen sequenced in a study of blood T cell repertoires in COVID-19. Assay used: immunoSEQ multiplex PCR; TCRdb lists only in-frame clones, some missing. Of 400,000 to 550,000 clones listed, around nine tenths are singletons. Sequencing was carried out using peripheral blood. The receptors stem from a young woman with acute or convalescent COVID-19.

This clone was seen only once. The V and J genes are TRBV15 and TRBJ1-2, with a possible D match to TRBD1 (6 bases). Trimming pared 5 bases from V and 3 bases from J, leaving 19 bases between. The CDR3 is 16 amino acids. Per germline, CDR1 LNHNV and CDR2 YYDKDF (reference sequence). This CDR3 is CATSPTPDSGYYGYTF. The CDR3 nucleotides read TGTGCCACCAGCCCAACCCCGGACAGCGGCTACTATGGCTACACCTTC.

CDR3 sequence (DNA): TGTGCCAGCAGCGTAGCTGGTAGGGTCAGGTTTCAGGGGACCCAGTACTTC. Its protein product is CASSVAGRVRFQGTQYF. The chain uses TRBV9 and TRBJ2-5, with D maybe TRBD1 (5 bases). Germline V gene data show CDR1 as SGDLS and CDR2 as YYNGEE. CDR3 length: 17 amino acids. V was pared by 0 bases and J by 7 bases, with 22 bases between. Supplemented by reference TRBV9 and TRBJ2-5, the full variable domain reads DSGVTQTPKHLITATGQRVTLRCSPRSGDLSVYWYQQSLDQGLQFLIQYYNGEERAKGNILERFSAQQFPDLHSELNLSSLELGDSALYFCASSVAGRVRFQGTQYFGPGTRLLVL.

The CDR3 here is CASSADRGPTGELFF. In DNA form, the CDR3 reads TGTGCCAGCAGTGCGGACAGGGGGCCCACCGGGGAGCTGTTTTTT. The V call is TRBV25-1, the J call TRBJ2-2; 11 nucleotides line up with TRBD1. The junction had 2 bases not matched to a gene; V was cut back by 4 bases and J by 4 bases. Germline assignment: CDR1 MGHDK and CDR2 SYGVNS. This CDR3 contains 15 residues.

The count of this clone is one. This CDR3 reads CASSPPGHPDEQYF. DNA for the CDR3: TGTGCCAGCAGCCCTCCGGGACACCCTGACGAGCAGTACTTC. The gene calls are TRBV13 and TRBJ2-7, with D perhaps matching TRBD1 (6 bases). Germline V CDR1 and CDR2: PRHDT, FYEKMQ (reference sequence). Trimming stripped 5 bases from V and 5 bases from J, with 16 bases between. The CDR3 has 14 amino acids.

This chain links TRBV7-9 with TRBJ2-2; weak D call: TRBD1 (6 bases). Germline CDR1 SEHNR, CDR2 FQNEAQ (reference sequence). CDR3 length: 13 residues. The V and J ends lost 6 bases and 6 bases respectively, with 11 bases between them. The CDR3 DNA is TGTGCCAGCAGACAGGGCCAATCCGGGGAGCTGTTTTTT. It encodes CASRQGQSGELFF. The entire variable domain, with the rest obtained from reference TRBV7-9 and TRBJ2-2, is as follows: DTGVSQNPRHKITKRGQNVTFRCDPISEHNRLYWYRQTLGQGPEFLTYFQNEAQLEKSRLLSDRFSAERPKGSFSTLEIQRTEQGDSAMYLCASRQGQSGELFFGEGSRLTVL.

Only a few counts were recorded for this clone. CDR3 in DNA: TGTGCCAGTAGTTCCGGCGGGGAAGGGGGCGCCTCCGGGGAGCTGTTTTTT. This gives the protein CASSSGGEGGASGELFF. The rearrangement uses TRBV19 and TRBJ2-2; D is perhaps TRBD1 (7 bases). V dropped 5 bases and J dropped 6 bases, with 22 bases sitting between them. The germline CDR1 and CDR2 sequences are LNHDA and SQIVND (reference sequence). The CDR3 covers 17 residues.

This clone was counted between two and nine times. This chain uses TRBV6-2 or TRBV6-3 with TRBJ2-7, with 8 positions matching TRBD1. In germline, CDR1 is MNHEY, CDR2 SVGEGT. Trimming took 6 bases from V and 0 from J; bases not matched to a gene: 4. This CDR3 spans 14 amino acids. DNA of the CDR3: TGTGCCAGCAGCCCCGGGACAGGCTCCTACGAGCAGTACTTC. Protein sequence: CASSPGTGSYEQYF.

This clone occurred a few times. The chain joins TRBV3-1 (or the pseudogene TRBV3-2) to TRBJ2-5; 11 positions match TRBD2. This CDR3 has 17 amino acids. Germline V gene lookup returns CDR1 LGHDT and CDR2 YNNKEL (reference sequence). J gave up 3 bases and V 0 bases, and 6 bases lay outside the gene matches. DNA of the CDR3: TGTGCCAGCAGCCAAGATCTTAGCGGGGGGGCCGAAGAGACCCAGTACTTC. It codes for CASSQDLSGGAEETQYF.